The T cell receptor beta chain under discussion was sequenced for a study of cytomegalovirus exposure and HLA in healthy donors. Findings and limits, study-wide: CMV serostatus alone was available as immune exposure information. Using a false discovery rate of 0.05, a later analysis showed that 15,000 to 20,000 TCR beta sequences were associated with HLA alleles. CMV antigen specificity of a few CMV-associated chains was confirmed in vitro.

CDR3 length: 18 residues. Germline V gene sequence: CDR1 MDHEN, CDR2 SYDVKM. J was trimmed by 5 bases and V by 4 bases; bases with no gene match: 12. This clone was detected only a few times. What it binds is unknown. This PCR relied on a set of 60 Vbeta primers and 13 Jbeta primers. The method was immunoSEQ multiplex PCR; TCRdb's version includes in-frame clones alone and lacks a portion of them. The sample lists around 130,000 clones; about 8.6% were seen once. The chain uses TRBV28 and TRBJ2-5, with TRBD2 matching over 14 bases. The TCR sequence derives from a woman aged 40 to 50 in good health and CMV-seropositive. Material for sequencing was PBMCs. CDR3 coding DNA: TGTGCCAGCAGTTATACCCGGACTAGCGGGGGGTCCTGGGAGACCCAGTACTTC. Translating gives CASSYTRTSGGSWETQYF.